This TCR beta chain came from a study of cytomegalovirus exposure and HLA in healthy donors. With 60 Vbeta and 13 Jbeta primers, the PCR was carried out. Only in-frame clones appear in the TCRdb table, and some are missing; sequencing was by immunoSEQ multiplex PCR. Of more than 150,000 clones listed, 82% were seen once; the top ten hold under 8%. With regard to this clone: Germline is not matched at one junction end, which may reflect a read error.

The CDR3 has 13 amino acids. CDR1 is LNHDA and CDR2 is SQIVND in the germline V gene (reference sequence). This TCR came from a woman in her forties or fifties in good health and CMV-seropositive. The genes are TRBV19 and TRBJ2-7; 10 nucleotides line up with TRBD1. Sequenced sample: PBMCs. This CDR3 is CASSAGQGYWLNF. The CDR3 bases are TGTGCCAGTAGTGCGGGACAGGGGTACTGGTTGAACTTC. Combining the CDR3 with reference TRBV19 and TRBJ2-7 gives the whole variable domain DGGITQSPKYLFRKEGQNVTLSCEQNLNHDAMYWYRQDPGQGLRLIYYSQIVNDFQKGDIAEGYSVSREKKESFPLTVTSAQKNPTAFYLCASSAGQGYWLNFGPGTRLTVT.